Below, 12 T cell receptor beta chains from the same sample are listed, as sequenced in a study of blood T cell repertoires in COVID-19. Sequencing was performed with immunoSEQ multiplex PCR; in TCRdb, only in-frame clones are kept and a portion is missing. Here the sample spans 80,000 or so clones, approximately 80% being singletons. Sequenced input: peripheral blood. These receptors originate from a woman between 65 and 79 years old with acute or convalescent COVID-19.

This clone was detected once. The J gene is TRBJ2-3, the V gene TRBV12-1; the DNA was not compared with TRBD2, the D call given in the table. TRBV12-1 has pseudogene status. The CDR3 totals 15 residues. CDR3 amino acids: CASSSKLPFTDTQYF. CDR3 bases: TGTGCCAGCAGCTCTAAATTGCCATTCACAGATACGCAGTATTTT.

The CDR3 DNA reads TGCGCCAGCAGCTTGGCTTACCAGACCGGGGAGCTGTTTTTT. Translating gives CASSLAYQTGELFF. This chain uses TRBV5-1 with TRBJ2-2; D is uncertain. Germline CDR1 and CDR2: SGHRS and YFSETQ. Trimming pared 0 bases from V and 5 bases from J, leaving 8 bases between. The CDR3 is made up of 14 amino acids.

The rearrangement uses TRBV6-1 and TRBJ1-3; D unclear. V was trimmed by 0 bases and J by 2 bases, leaving 11 bases between them. Looked up from germline, CDR1 is MNHNS and CDR2 is SASEGT. This CDR3 has 16 residues. Here the CDR3 reads CASSEAWYTTGNTIYF. The CDR3 DNA follows: TGTGCCAGCAGTGAAGCATGGTACACCACTGGAAACACCATATATTTT.

The chain joins TRBV5-4 to TRBJ2-1; TRBD2 is a possible D gene (5 bases). The V gene's germline CDR1 is SGHNT and CDR2 YYREEE (reference sequence). The CDR3 sequence is 17 residues long. V gave up 3 bases and J gave up 1 base, with 17 bases separating them. The CDR3 sequence is CASSSLGLSGSYNEQFF. In DNA, the CDR3 is TGTGCCAGCAGCTCCCTTGGCCTCAGCGGATCCTACAATGAGCAGTTCTTC.

V and J are TRBV2 and TRBJ1-2; 7 bases fit TRBD1. Losses at the gene ends were 6 bases for V and 7 bases for J; bases not matched to a gene: 2. Germline V gene sequence: CDR1 SNHLY, CDR2 FYNNEI. CDR3 length: 11 residues. The CDR3 bases are TGTGCCAGCAGGGGACAGCGTGGCTACACCTTC. Its translation: CASRGQRGYTF.

The V gene is TRBV4-2, the J gene TRBJ1-1; weak D call: TRBD1 (6 bases). Germline loops: CDR1 LGHNA, CDR2 YNFKEQ. Trimming pared 4 bases from V and 5 bases from J, leaving 17 bases between. The CDR3 length is 15 residues. The CDR3 coding sequence is TGTGCCAGCAGCCTGACGGACAGCCGGGGAACTGAAGCTTTCTTT. This codes for CASSLTDSRGTEAFF.

The chain combines TRBV19 with TRBJ1-1; possible D gene TRBD1, 5 bases. V lost 1 base and J lost 2, with 17 bases in between. CDR3 length: 17 amino acids. Germline CDR1 reads LNHDA; CDR2 reads SQIVND (reference sequence). The DNA of the CDR3 is TGTGCCAGTAGTATAGCGGTTTTGGGGCAGGGCAACACTGAAGCTTTCTTT. Amino acids: CASSIAVLGQGNTEAFF.

The rearrangement uses TRBV19 and TRBJ1-4; D is unclear. The V gene's germline CDR1 is LNHDA and CDR2 SQIVND (reference sequence). The CDR3 totals 12 residues. The V gene lost 7 bases and the J gene lost 10 bases, with 13 bases spanning the gap. Here the CDR3 reads CASKRREGKLFF. CDR3 in DNA: TGTGCCAGTAAAAGGAGGGAAGGAAAACTGTTTTTT.

This clone was counted a few times. This rearrangement joins TRBV30 to TRBJ2-1, with no clear D. From germline, CDR1 is GTSNPN and CDR2 SVGIG (reference sequence). With 5 bases removed from V and 1 base from J, the gap between germline ends came to 12 bases. The CDR3 extends over 14 amino acids. The CDR3 sequence: CAWASKYSYNEQFF. In DNA, the CDR3 is TGTGCCTGGGCCTCTAAGTATTCCTACAATGAGCAGTTCTTC.

The chain employs TRBV4-1 and TRBJ1-1; tentatively, D is TRBD1 (6 bases). Germline values: CDR1 MGHRA, CDR2 YSYEKL. V lost 1 base and J lost 3, with 15 bases in between. The CDR3 is 16 amino acids. CDR3 sequence (DNA): TGCGCCAGCAGCCAAGCTCTGAGGGGGTCGGACACTGAAGCTTTCTTT. This translates into CASSQALRGSDTEAFF.

J is TRBJ2-1 and V is TRBV10-3; possibly TRBD1 for D (6 bases). The CDR3 totals 16 residues. Germline V gives CDR1 ENHRY, CDR2 SYGVKD. V lost 3 bases and J 0 bases, leaving 12 bases between the germline ends. CDR3 bases: TGTGCCATCAGTGATCCCGGGACAAGCTCCTACAATGAGCAGTTCTTC. Its protein product is CAISDPGTSSYNEQFF.

Concerning this clone itself: This CDR3 is also generated by other DNA sequences in the sample. The chain links TRBV18 to TRBJ1-3; maybe TRBD1 (5 bases). V was cut by 3 bases and J by 0 bases, with 9 bases left in between. Per the germline V gene, CDR1 is KGHSH and CDR2 is LQKENI. The CDR3 extends over 15 amino acids. CDR3: CASSPGLNSGNTIYF. CDR3 nucleotides: TGTGCCAGCTCACCGGGACTGAACTCTGGAAACACCATATATTTT.